One sample yielded the 9 T cell receptor beta chains listed below, sequenced in a study of Ad26.COV2.S vaccination and SARS-CoV-2 variants. Treatment defined: 19 received Ad26.COV2.S at low or high dose, single or two shots; about 5 received placebo; per-sample allocation not given. Specimen acquisition occurred on day 63 following the initial vaccine or placebo injection. Data came from immunoSEQ multiplex PCR; TCRdb stores just in-frame clones and leaves some out. The sample lists a few hundred thousand clones; roughly nine tenths were seen once. This material consisted of peripheral blood, taken in a trial of Ad26.COV2.S vaccine versus placebo. The receptors here all came from a person between 18 and 65 years old who received the Ad26.COV2.S COVID-19 vaccine or a placebo.

The rearrangement links TRBV9 to TRBJ2-1, with D uncertain. Between the trimmed V and J ends, which lost 4 bases and 5 bases, there was a span of 16 bases. The germline CDR1 and CDR2 sequences are SGDLS and YYNGEE. The CDR3 is 15 amino acids. CDR3 amino acids: CASSPRGMDHNEQFF. In nucleotides, the CDR3 is TGTGCCAGCAGCCCGCGAGGTATGGATCACAATGAGCAGTTCTTC. Using reference TRBV9 and TRBJ2-1 for the parts outside the CDR3, the full variable domain is DSGVTQTPKHLITATGQRVTLRCSPRSGDLSVYWYQQSLDQGLQFLIQYYNGEERAKGNILERFSAQQFPDLHSELNLSSLELGDSALYFCASSPRGMDHNEQFFGPGTRLTVL.

This clone has a handful of counts. The chain employs TRBV15 and TRBJ2-5; D uncertain. This CDR3 comprises 16 residues. CDR1 is LNHNV and CDR2 is YYDKDF in the germline V gene (reference sequence). Between the trimmed V and J ends, which lost 2 bases and 5 bases, there was a span of 18 bases. CDR3 sequence reads: CATSRSSPGQGETQYF. CDR3 coding DNA: TGTGCCACCAGCAGATCAAGCCCGGGCCAAGGGGAGACCCAGTACTTC.

The rearrangement links TRBV12-3 or TRBV12-4 to TRBJ2-1; maybe TRBD2 (6 bases). V shed 5 bases and J shed 9 bases, with 14 bases lying between them. The CDR3 covers 13 residues. CDR3 residues: CASSQSAGPEQFF. The CDR3 nucleotides read TGTGCCAGCAGTCAATCGGCGGGACCTGAGCAGTTCTTC.

The chain has TRBV24-1 and TRBJ2-1; TRBD2 matches 11 bases. The germline CDR1 and CDR2 sequences are KGHDR and SFDVKD. The V gene end was trimmed by 1 base and the J gene end by 8 bases; junction bases not matched to a gene: 6. The CDR3 contains 16 residues. The CDR3 spells CATSDFGTSGSYEQFF. The DNA for the CDR3 is TGTGCCACCAGTGATTTTGGCACTAGCGGGAGCTATGAGCAGTTCTTC.

This chain uses TRBV5-1 with TRBJ2-1; D is perhaps TRBD2 (6 bases). Trimming took 4 bases from V and 10 from J, leaving 15 bases between them. Germline assignment: CDR1 SGHRS and CDR2 YFSETQ. CDR3 length: 13 amino acids. The CDR3 is CASSPFGGAEQFF. CDR3 nucleotide sequence: TGCGCCAGCAGCCCCTTCGGGGGAGCCGAGCAGTTCTTC.

This chain links TRBV15 with TRBJ2-1; 14 bases line up with TRBD2. The germline V gene has CDR1 LNHNV and CDR2 YYDKDF (reference sequence). This CDR3 region has 24 residues. After removal of 1 base from V and 6 bases from J, the junction contained 26 bases not matched to a gene. For the CDR3, the DNA is TGTGCCACCAGCAGAGCCCTCGGGACTAGCGGGAGAGGGGAGAGGGTTGTTCGGAGCAATGAGCAGTTCTTC. Its translation is CATSRALGTSGRGERVVRSNEQFF.

The chain uses TRBV7-9 and TRBJ1-4, with D possibly being TRBD1 (6 bases). Germline V gene lookup returns CDR1 SEHNR and CDR2 FQNEAQ (reference sequence). V gave up 5 bases and J gave up 3 bases, with 13 bases separating them. The CDR3 covers 15 residues. CDR3 amino acids: CASSPTGPPNEKLFF. CDR3 bases: TGTGCCAGCAGCCCTACAGGGCCGCCTAATGAAAAACTGTTTTTT.

The rearrangement joins TRBV4-2 to TRBJ2-5, with D maybe TRBD1 (6 bases). The germline CDR1 and CDR2 sequences are LGHNA and YNFKEQ. This CDR3 spans 15 amino acids. V was trimmed by 1 base and J by 2 bases, leaving 11 bases between them. CDR3 coding DNA: TGTGCCAGCAGCCAAGGATCGAGGGGGCAAGAGACCCAGTACTTC. It yields the protein CASSQGSRGQETQYF.

This sequence joins TRBV6-8 and TRBJ2-1; 7 positions agree with TRBD1. The CDR3 contains 12 residues. V shed 7 bases, J shed 12 bases, and the junction held 9 bases outside the gene matches. Germline assignment: CDR1 MNHGY and CDR2 SAAAGT. The CDR3 reads CASKGLGGRQFF. CDR3 bases: TGTGCCAGCAAGGGTCTAGGGGGCCGGCAGTTCTTC.